These 7 T cell receptor beta chains share one sample of origin, sequenced in a study of blood T cell repertoires in COVID-19. The method was immunoSEQ multiplex PCR; TCRdb's version includes in-frame clones alone and lacks a portion of them. The data show some 430,000 clones, about 92% seen once. The sample consisted of PBMCs or T cells enriched from blood (not recorded which). The receptors originated from a man younger than 35 who had recovered from COVID-19.

The chain combines TRBV19 with TRBJ2-1, with 7 bases aligning to TRBD1. Germline CDR1 and CDR2: LNHDA and SQIVND (reference sequence). V shed 4 bases, J shed 2 bases, and the junction held 5 bases outside the gene matches. The CDR3 is 15 amino acids. For the CDR3, the DNA is TGTGCCAGTAGTAAGGGACAGCCAGCCTACAATGAGCAGTTCTTC. It specifies CASSKGQPAYNEQFF.

About this clone itself: Other nucleotide sequences from this sample produce the same CDR3. V gene TRBV7-9 combines with J gene TRBJ1-2; 7 positions agree with TRBD1. This CDR3 contains 13 residues. Germline trimming cut 1 base from V and 6 bases from J; bases unmatched to any gene: 2. Looked up from germline, CDR1 is SEHNR and CDR2 is FQNEAQ (reference sequence). The CDR3 region is CASSLGQGNGYTF. CDR3 in DNA: TGTGCCAGCAGCTTAGGACAGGGAAATGGCTACACCTTC. Complete variable domain (other parts from reference TRBV7-9 and TRBJ1-2): DTGVSQNPRHKITKRGQNVTFRCDPISEHNRLYWYRQTLGQGPEFLTYFQNEAQLEKSRLLSDRFSAERPKGSFSTLEIQRTEQGDSAMYLCASSLGQGNGYTFGSGTRLTVV.

The genes are TRBV5-1 and TRBJ1-2; no reliable D call. Germline V gene sequence: CDR1 SGHRS, CDR2 YFSETQ. V lost 3 bases and J 9 bases, leaving 15 bases between the germline ends. The CDR3 covers 13 residues. CDR3 loop: CASSSSGGERYTF. The DNA for the CDR3 is TGCGCCAGCAGCTCATCGGGCGGGGAACGCTACACCTTC.

V usage is TRBV19 and J usage is TRBJ2-3; 10 positions agree with TRBD1. The CDR3 covers 16 residues. V trimming: 5 bases; J trimming: 4 bases; junction bases outside the gene matches: 9. CDR1 and CDR2 (germline): LNHDA, SQIVND (reference sequence). The CDR3 DNA sequence: TGTGCCAGTAGTTCTCTAGACAGGGGGCGCCCAGATACGCAGTATTTT. This gives the protein CASSSLDRGRPDTQYF.

The chain uses TRBV5-4 and TRBJ1-3, with 8 bases identical to TRBD1. Germline-derived CDR1 and CDR2 are SGHNT and YYREEE (reference sequence). V was clipped by 0 bases and J by 2 bases; unmatched bases: 7. This CDR3 comprises 17 residues. CDR3: CASSLGTGIATGNTIYF. In DNA form, the CDR3 reads TGTGCCAGCAGCTTGGGGACAGGGATCGCGACTGGAAACACCATATATTTT.

The chain links TRBV2 to TRBJ1-1; D unresolved. The ends were cut back, 6 bases at V and 4 bases at J, with 9 bases in the middle. From germline, CDR1 is SNHLY and CDR2 FYNNEI. There are 12 residues in the CDR3. As DNA, the CDR3 is TGTGCCAGCAGGGTCGGGTCCACTGAAGCTTTCTTT. Translation: CASRVGSTEAFF.

This chain joins TRBV13 and TRBJ2-7; D is possibly TRBD2 (6 bases). V was clipped by 0 bases and J by 4 bases, with 16 bases between them. Germline V gives CDR1 PRHDT, CDR2 FYEKMQ (reference sequence). CDR3 length: 16 residues. The CDR3 protein is CASSLGSGFGGYEQYF. CDR3 in DNA: TGTGCCAGCAGCTTAGGTAGTGGTTTCGGGGGATACGAGCAGTACTTC.